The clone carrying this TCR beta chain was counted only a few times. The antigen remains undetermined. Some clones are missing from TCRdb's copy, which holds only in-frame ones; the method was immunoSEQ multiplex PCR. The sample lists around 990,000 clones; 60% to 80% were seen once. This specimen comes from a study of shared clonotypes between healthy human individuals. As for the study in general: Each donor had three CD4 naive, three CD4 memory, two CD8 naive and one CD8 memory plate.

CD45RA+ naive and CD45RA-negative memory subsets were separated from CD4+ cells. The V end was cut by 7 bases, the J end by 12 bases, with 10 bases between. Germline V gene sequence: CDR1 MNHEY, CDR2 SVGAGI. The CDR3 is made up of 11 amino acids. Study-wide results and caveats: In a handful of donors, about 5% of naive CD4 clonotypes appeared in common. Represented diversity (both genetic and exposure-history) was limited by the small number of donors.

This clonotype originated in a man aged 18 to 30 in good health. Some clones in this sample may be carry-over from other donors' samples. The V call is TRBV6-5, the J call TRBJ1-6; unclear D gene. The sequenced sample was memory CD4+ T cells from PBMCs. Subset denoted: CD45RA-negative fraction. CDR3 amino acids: CASMGKGPLHF. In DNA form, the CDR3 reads TGTGCCAGCATGGGTAAAGGACCCCTCCACTTT.